This T cell receptor beta chain is drawn from a study of cytomegalovirus exposure and HLA in healthy donors. Study-level points and caveats: Usually a TCR sequence was rare, but some public TCRs were found in many donors.

This clone was observed a single time. Its specificity is not known. Germline V gene sequence: CDR1 SGHRS, CDR2 YFSETQ. This CDR3 comprises 18 residues. Trimming removed 4 bases from V and 3 bases from J; junction bases left unmatched: 15. The protocol was immunoSEQ multiplex PCR, while the TCRdb copy is restricted to in-frame clones and leaves out a portion. Among 150,000 to 180,000 clones, approximately 86% were seen once, and the ten largest hold around 24%. Sequenced material: PBMCs. The V call is TRBV5-1, the J call TRBJ2-3; 9 nucleotides line up with TRBD1. This receptor was taken from a young man in good health and CMV-seropositive. CDR3 sequence (DNA): TGCGCCAGCAGCGACATGCCCGGGACAGGGCTCATGACAGATACGCAGTATTTT. Translation: CASSDMPGTGLMTDTQYF.